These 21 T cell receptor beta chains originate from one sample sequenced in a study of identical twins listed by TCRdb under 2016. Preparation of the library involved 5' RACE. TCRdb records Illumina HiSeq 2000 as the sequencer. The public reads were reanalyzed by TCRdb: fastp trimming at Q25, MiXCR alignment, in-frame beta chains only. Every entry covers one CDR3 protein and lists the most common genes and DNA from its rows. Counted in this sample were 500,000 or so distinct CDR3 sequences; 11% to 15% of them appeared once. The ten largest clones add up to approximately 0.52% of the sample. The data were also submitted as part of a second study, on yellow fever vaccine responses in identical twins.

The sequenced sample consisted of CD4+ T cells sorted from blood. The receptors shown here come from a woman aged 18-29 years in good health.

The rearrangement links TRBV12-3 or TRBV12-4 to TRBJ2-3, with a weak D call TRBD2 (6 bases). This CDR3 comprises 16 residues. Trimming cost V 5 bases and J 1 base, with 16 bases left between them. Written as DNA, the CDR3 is TGTGCCAGCAGTCTCGTCATAGCGGAAGGCACAGATACGCAGTATTTT. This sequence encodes CASSLVIAEGTDTQYF.

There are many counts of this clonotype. As DNA, the CDR3 is TGTGCCAGCAGCTACGACAGCTACAATGAGCAGTTCTTC. It specifies CASSYDSYNEQFF. The V call is TRBV6-2 or TRBV6-3, the J call TRBJ2-1; a weak D match, TRBD1 (5 bases). The germline V gene has CDR1 MNHEY and CDR2 SVGEGT. This CDR3 is built from 13 residues. Trimming shortened V by 6 bases and J by 3 bases, and 9 bases separated the two germline ends.

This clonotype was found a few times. Here the CDR3 reads CASSANRGWNEQFF. In DNA, the CDR3 is TGTGCCAGCAGCGCAAACAGGGGGTGGAATGAGCAGTTCTTC. V is TRBV7-8 and J is TRBJ2-1; 8 bases align to TRBD1. Germline V lookup: CDR1 SGHVS, CDR2 FQNEAQ. The J segment lost 7 bases and the V segment lost 5 bases, leaving 7 bases of the junction unmatched. This CDR3 region has 14 residues.

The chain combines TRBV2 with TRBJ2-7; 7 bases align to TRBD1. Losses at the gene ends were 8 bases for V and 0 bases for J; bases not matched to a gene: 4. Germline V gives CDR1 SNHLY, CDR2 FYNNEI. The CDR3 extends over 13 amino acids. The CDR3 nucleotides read TGTGCCAGCTTCGACAGGGTCTCCTACGAGCAGTACTTC. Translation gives CASFDRVSYEQYF.

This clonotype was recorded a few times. In DNA, the CDR3 is TGTGCCAGCAGCCACTCCGGACAGGGCGATTCACCCCTCCACTTT. This gives the protein CASSHSGQGDSPLHF. The chain carries TRBV9 and TRBJ1-6; 8 bases line up with TRBD1. The CDR3 sequence is 15 residues long. Germline assignment: CDR1 SGDLS and CDR2 YYNGEE. V dropped 4 bases and J dropped 8; count of bases not matched to a gene: 8.

The CDR3 protein is CASSRETGDEQYF. The CDR3 nucleotides are TGTGCCAGCAGCCGGGAGACAGGGGACGAGCAGTACTTC. The chain is built from TRBV12-3 or TRBV12-4 and TRBJ2-7; 8 bases match TRBD1. J was trimmed by 5 bases and V by 6 bases; bases with no gene match: 6. CDR3 length equals 13 residues.

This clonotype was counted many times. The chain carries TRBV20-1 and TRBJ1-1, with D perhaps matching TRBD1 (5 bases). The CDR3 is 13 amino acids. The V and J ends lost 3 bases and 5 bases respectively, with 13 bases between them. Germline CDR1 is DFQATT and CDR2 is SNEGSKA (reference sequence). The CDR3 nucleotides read TGCAGTGCTAGTGTGGGGGTCGGAACTGAAGCTTTCTTT. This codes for CSASVGVGTEAFF.

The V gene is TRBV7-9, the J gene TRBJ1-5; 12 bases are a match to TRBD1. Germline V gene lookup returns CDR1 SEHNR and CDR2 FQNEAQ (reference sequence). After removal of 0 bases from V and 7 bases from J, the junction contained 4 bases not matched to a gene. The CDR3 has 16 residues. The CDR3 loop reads CASSLAGTGGSQPQHF. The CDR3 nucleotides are TGTGCCAGCAGCTTAGCGGGGACAGGGGGCAGCCAGCCCCAGCATTTT.

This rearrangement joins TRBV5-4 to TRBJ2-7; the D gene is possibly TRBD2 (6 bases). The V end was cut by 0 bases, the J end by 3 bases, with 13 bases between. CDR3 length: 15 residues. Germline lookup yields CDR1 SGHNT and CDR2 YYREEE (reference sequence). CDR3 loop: CASSLANRRVYEQYF. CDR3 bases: TGTGCCAGCAGCTTGGCCAATAGGAGGGTCTACGAGCAGTACTTC.

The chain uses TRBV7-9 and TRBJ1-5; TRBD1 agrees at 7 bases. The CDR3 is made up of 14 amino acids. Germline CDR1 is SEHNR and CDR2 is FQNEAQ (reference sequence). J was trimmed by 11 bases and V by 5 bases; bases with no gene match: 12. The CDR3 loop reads CASSETGAQGAQHF. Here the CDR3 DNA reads TGTGCCAGCAGCGAAACAGGGGCCCAAGGGGCCCAGCATTTT.

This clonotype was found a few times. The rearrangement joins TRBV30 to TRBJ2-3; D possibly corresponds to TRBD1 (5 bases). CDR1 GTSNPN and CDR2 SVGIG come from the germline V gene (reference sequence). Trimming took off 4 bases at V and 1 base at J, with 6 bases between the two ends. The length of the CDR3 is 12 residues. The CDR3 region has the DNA TGTGCCTGGACGACAGGCACAGATACGCAGTATTTT. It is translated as CAWTTGTDTQYF.

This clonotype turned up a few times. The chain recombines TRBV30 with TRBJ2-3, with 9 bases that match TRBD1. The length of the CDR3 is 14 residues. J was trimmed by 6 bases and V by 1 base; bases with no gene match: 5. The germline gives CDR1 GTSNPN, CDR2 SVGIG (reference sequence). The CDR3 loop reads CAWSEDRGKDTQYF. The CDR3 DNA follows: TGTGCCTGGAGTGAGGACAGGGGAAAGGATACGCAGTATTTT.

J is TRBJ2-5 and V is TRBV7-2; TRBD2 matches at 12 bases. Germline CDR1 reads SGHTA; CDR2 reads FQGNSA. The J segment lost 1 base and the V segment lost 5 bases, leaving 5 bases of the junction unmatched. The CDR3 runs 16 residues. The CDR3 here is CASSITGLAGQETQYF. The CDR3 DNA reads TGTGCCAGCAGCATAACGGGACTAGCGGGCCAAGAGACCCAGTACTTC.

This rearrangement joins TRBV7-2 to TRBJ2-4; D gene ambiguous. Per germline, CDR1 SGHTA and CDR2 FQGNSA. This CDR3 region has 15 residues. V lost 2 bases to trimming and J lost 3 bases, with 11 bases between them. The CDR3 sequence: CASSLSGGIKNIQYF. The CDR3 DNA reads TGTGCCAGCAGCTTATCAGGTGGGATCAAAAACATTCAGTACTTC.

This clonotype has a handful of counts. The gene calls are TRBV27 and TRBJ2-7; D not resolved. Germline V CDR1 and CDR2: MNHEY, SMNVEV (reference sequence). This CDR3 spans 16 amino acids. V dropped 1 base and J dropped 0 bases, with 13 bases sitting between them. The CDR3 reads CASSLFSKSISYEQYF. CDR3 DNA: TGTGCCAGCAGTTTATTCTCTAAATCGATCTCCTACGAGCAGTACTTC.

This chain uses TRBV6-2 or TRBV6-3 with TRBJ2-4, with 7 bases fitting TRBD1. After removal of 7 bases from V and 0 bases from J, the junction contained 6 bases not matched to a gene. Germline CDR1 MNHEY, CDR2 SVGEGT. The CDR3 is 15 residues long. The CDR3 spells CASTPGGLAKNIQYF. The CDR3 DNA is TGTGCCAGCACGCCAGGGGGTCTAGCCAAAAACATTCAGTACTTC.

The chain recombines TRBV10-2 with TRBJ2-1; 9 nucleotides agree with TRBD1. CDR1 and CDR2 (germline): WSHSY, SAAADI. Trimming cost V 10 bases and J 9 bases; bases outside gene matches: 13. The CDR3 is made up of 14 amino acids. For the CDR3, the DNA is TGCGCCACTCTCACCGGGACAGGGTGGGGTGAGCAGTTCTTC. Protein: CATLTGTGWGEQFF.

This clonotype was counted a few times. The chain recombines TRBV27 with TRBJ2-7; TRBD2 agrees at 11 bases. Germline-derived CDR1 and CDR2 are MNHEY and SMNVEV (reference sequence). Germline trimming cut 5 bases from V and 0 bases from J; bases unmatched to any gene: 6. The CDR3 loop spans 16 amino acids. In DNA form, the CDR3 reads TGTGCCAGCAGTAGAGGGACTAGCGGCTTCTCCTACGAGCAGTACTTC. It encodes CASSRGTSGFSYEQYF.

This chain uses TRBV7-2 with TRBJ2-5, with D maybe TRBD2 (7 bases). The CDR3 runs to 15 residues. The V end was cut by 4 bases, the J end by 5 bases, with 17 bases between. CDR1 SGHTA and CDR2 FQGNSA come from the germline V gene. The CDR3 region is CASSSWRGRVETQYF. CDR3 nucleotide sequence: TGTGCCAGCAGCTCCTGGCGGGGGCGCGTTGAGACCCAGTACTTC.

As DNA, the CDR3 is TGTGCCAGTCAGACAGGGAGTAGTTCACCCCTCCACTTT. Its protein is CASQTGSSSPLHF. The chain uses TRBV7-8 and TRBJ1-6, with 7 bases that match TRBD1. The CDR3 spans 13 residues. The germline V gene has CDR1 SGHVS and CDR2 FQNEAQ. Losses at the gene ends were 9 bases for V and 9 bases for J; bases not matched to a gene: 8. Full variable domain (rest looked up from reference TRBV7-8 and TRBJ1-6): GAGVSQSPRYKVAKRGQDVALRCDPISGHVSLFWYQQALGQGPEFLTYFQNEAQLDKSGLPSDRFFAERPEGSVSTLKIQRTQQEDSAVYLCASQTGSSSPLHFGNGTRLTVT.

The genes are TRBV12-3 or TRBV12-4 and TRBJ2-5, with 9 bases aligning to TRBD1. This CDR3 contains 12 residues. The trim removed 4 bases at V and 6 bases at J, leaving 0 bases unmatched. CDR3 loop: CASSYRGQTQYF. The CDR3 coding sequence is TGTGCCAGCAGTTACAGGGGGCAGACCCAGTACTTC.